What follows is one TCR beta chain and its context. Antigen unknown. CDR3 length equals 11 residues. Germline trimming cut 5 bases from V and 6 bases from J; bases unmatched to any gene: 0. Looked up from germline, CDR1 is GTSNPN and CDR2 is SVGIG (reference sequence). This sample was taken from a study of cytomegalovirus exposure and HLA in healthy donors. Overall study results and limits: Researchers catalogued about 150 TCR beta chains as cytomegalovirus-associated. The classifier reportedly diagnosed cytomegalovirus status with high sensitivity and specificity.

Only in-frame clones appear in the TCRdb table, and some are missing; sequencing was by immunoSEQ multiplex PCR. The data show 220,000 or so clones, approximately 80% seen once. The source material was PBMCs. The clonotype comes from a woman aged 30 to 39 in good health and CMV-seropositive. This chain links TRBV30 with TRBJ1-2; 10 positions match TRBD1. CDR3: CAWGTGDGYTF. Here the CDR3 DNA reads TGTGCCTGGGGGACAGGGGATGGCTACACCTTC.